The text below deals with one T cell receptor beta chain. This entry is derived from a study of PD-L1 blockade in urothelial cancer. The overall study: Males with bladder-origin urothelial cancer constituted about nine tenths of the roughly 29 patients. Treatment start was followed by blood analysis at 3 weeks (second dose) and again at 6 weeks. The median T cell count in blood samples was more than 110,000.

Produced via immunoSEQ multiplex PCR; TCRdb's table is partial and in-frame only. The sample holds around 50,000 clones, approximately 85% seen once. Sample time point: peripheral blood 6 weeks after treatment start. Patient sample counts ranged from 1 to 8, pretreatment and on-treatment. Trimming removed 6 bases from V and 3 bases from J, with 9 bases in between. The CDR3 is 12 residues long. Germline assignment: CDR1 MNHEY and CDR2 SVGAGI. The rearrangement joins TRBV6-5 to TRBJ2-7; D remains ambiguous. Here the sequenced sample was PBMCs, taken around atezolizumab (anti-PD-L1) treatment. This clonotype originated in a man aged 45-65 years with urothelial cancer. CDR3 DNA sequence: TGTGCCAGCAGCATTCGAGGCTACGAGCAGTACTTC. It translates to CASSIRGYEQYF.